This T cell receptor beta chain came from a study of T cells in tuberculosis. Study in general: Samples predate treatment or fall within its first 7 days.

Sequenced by immunoSEQ multiplex PCR; TCRdb stores in-frame clones only, minus some. This repertoire shows about 38,000 clones, approximately 95% found once; its top ten account for 4% to 5.5%. Time point described: new active TB diagnosis, blood taken before or within 7 days of starting treatment. The CDR3 is 17 amino acids. V shed 3 bases and J shed 0 bases, with 12 bases lying between them. Germline lookup yields CDR1 ENHRY and CDR2 SYGVKD. This chain links TRBV10-3 with TRBJ2-6; possible D gene TRBD1, 6 bases. The sequencing used PBMCs, collected at tuberculosis diagnosis. This clonotype originated in an adult with tuberculosis. The CDR3 loop is CAISDNRASSGANVLTF. In DNA, the CDR3 is TGTGCCATCAGTGACAACAGGGCAAGCTCTGGGGCCAACGTCCTGACTTTC.